The subject of this entry is one T cell receptor (beta chain). Antigen specificity is unknown. Looked up from germline, CDR1 is MDHEN and CDR2 is SYDVKM. The CDR3 sequence is 15 residues long. Losses at the gene ends were 6 bases for V and 2 bases for J; bases not matched to a gene: 7. The sample originates from a study of post-analysis software for immune sequencing data. The overall study: The courses of disease that were included comprised relapsing-remitting, secondary progressive and progressive-relapsing multiple sclerosis. The study, taken as a whole, reports: About five TRBV segments (TRBV5-6, TRBV5-1 and TRBV20-1 among them) occurred more frequently in patients than in controls.

Carried by the TCR beta cDNA libraries were unique molecular identifiers. TCRdb used MiXCR to reprocess the PCR reads, holding one entry per CDR3 protein. The repertoire holds hundreds of thousands of distinct CDR3 sequences, with around 40% as singletons. The V and J genes are TRBV28 and TRBJ1-1; 9 bases are shared with TRBD1. The receptor's source is a girl aged 10 to 17 with multiple sclerosis. Sequenced material: blood. For the CDR3, the DNA is TGTGCCAGCAGCCCCGGGGACAGGGCCAACACTGAAGCTTTCTTT. Its protein product is CASSPGDRANTEAFF.